The present TCR beta chain was sequenced within a study of T cells after posttransplantation cyclophosphamide. General observations from the study: TRB overlap between skin or GI tissue T cells and blood was limited.

V shed 5 bases, J shed 5 bases, and the junction held 6 bases outside the gene matches. The CDR3 sequence is 14 residues long. Germline assignment: CDR1 LNHNV and CDR2 YYDKDF (reference sequence). About this clone itself: The antigen is not known.

Sequenced by immunoSEQ multiplex PCR; TCRdb stores in-frame clones only, minus some. The sample yields some 21,000 clones, approximately 98% seen once. V usage is TRBV15 and J usage is TRBJ1-5; 7 bases match TRBD1. The clonotype originates from a middle-aged man in good health, CMV-negative, and a related stem cell transplant donor. Material for sequencing was naive CD8+ T cells sorted from PBMCs. The CDR3 here is CATSYEQGYQPQHF. For the CDR3, the DNA is TGTGCCACCAGCTATGAACAGGGGTATCAGCCCCAGCATTTT.